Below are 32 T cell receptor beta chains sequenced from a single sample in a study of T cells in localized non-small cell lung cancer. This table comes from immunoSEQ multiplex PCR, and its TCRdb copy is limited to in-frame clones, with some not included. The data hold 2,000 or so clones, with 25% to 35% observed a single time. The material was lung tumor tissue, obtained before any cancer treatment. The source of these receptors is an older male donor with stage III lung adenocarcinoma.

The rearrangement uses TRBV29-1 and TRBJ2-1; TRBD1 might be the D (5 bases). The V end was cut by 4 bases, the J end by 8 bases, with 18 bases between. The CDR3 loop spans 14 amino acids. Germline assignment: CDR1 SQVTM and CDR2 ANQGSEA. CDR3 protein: CSVVASGVGHEQFF. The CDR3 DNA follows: TGCAGCGTTGTGGCCTCTGGGGTGGGGCATGAGCAGTTCTTC.

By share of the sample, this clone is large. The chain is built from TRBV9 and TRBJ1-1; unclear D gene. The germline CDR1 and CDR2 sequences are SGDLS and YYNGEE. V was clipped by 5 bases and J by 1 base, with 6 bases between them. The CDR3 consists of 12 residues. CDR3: CASSLSNTEAFF. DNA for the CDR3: TGTGCCAGCAGTCTATCGAACACTGAAGCTTTCTTT.

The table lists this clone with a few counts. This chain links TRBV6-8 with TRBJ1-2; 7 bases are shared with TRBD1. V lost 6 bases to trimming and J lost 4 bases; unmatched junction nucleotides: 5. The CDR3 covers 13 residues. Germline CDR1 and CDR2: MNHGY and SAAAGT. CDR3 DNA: TGTGCCAGCAGCCGGGACAGATCCTATGGCTACACCTTC. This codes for CASSRDRSYGYTF.

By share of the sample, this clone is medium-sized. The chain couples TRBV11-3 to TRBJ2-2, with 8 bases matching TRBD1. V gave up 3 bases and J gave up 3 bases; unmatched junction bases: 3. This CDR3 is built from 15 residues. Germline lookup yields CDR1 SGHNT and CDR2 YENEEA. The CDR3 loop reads CASSLGQADTGELFF. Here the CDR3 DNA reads TGTGCCAGCAGCTTGGGACAGGCAGACACCGGGGAGCTGTTTTTT.

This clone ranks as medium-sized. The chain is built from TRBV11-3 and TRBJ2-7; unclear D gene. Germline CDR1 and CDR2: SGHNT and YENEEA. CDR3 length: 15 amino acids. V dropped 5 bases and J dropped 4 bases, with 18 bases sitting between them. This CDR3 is CASSKDRTRAYEQYF. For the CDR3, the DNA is TGTGCCAGCAGCAAAGACCGCACTCGAGCTTACGAGCAGTACTTC.

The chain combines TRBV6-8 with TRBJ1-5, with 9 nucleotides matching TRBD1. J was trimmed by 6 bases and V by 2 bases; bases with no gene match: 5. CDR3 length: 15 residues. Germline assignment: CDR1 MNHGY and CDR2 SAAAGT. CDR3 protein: CASSYGTGTGQPQHF. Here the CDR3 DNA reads TGTGCCAGCAGTTACGGGACAGGGACGGGTCAGCCCCAGCATTTT.

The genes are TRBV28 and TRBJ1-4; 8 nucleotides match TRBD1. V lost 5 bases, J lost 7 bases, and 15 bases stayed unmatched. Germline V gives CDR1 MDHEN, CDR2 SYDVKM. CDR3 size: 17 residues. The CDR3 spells CASSPPGGQGGGEKLFF. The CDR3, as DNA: TGTGCCAGCAGTCCTCCAGGGGGCCAAGGGGGTGGTGAAAAACTGTTTTTT.

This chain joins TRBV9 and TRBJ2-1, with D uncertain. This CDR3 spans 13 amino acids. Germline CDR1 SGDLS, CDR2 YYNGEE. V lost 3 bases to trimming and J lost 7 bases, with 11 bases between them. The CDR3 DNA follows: TGTGCCAGCAGCGAAAGTGGGCGGAATGAGCAGTTCTTC. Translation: CASSESGRNEQFF.

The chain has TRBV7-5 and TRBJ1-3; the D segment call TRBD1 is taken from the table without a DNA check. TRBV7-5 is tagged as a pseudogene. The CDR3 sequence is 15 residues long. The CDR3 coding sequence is TGTGCCAGCAGCGACCCGGACAGGGCGGGAAACACCATATATTTT. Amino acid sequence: CASSDPDRAGNTIYF.

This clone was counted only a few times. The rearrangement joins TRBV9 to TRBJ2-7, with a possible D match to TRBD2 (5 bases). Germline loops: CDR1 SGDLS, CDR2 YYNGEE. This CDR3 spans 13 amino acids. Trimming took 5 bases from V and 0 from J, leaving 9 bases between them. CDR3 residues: CASSEGGSYEQYF. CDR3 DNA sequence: TGTGCCAGCAGTGAGGGCGGCTCCTACGAGCAGTACTTC.

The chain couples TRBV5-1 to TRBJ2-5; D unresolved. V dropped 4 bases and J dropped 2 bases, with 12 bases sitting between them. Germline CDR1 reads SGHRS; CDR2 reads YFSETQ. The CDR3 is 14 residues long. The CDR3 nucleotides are TGCGCCAGCAGCGCCCGACCGGCTCAAGAGACCCAGTACTTC. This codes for CASSARPAQETQYF.

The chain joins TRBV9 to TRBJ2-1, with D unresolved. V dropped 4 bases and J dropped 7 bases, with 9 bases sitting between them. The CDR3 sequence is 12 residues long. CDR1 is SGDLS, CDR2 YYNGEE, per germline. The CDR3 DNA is TGTGCCAGCAGCTCACGCCGAAATGAGCAGTTCTTC. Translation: CASSSRRNEQFF.

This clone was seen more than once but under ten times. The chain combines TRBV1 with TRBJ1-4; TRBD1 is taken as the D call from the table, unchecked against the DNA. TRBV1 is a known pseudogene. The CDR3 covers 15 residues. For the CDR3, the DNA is TGCGCCAGCAGCCAAGAAGCCAGGGGGCTTGAAAAACTGTTTTTT. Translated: CASSQEARGLEKLFF.

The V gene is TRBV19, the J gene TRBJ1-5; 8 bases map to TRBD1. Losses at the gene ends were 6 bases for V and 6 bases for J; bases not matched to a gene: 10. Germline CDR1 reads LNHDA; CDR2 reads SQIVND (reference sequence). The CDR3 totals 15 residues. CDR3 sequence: CASSTGGGVFQPQHF. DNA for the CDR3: TGTGCCAGTAGCACAGGGGGGGGCGTTTTTCAGCCCCAGCATTTT.

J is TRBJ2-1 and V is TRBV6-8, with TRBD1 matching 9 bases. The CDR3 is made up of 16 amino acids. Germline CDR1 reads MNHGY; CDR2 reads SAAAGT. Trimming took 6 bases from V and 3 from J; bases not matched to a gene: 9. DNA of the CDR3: TGTGCCAGCAGCGCCCAGGGGGGACAGGGCTACAATGAGCAGTTCTTC. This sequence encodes CASSAQGGQGYNEQFF.

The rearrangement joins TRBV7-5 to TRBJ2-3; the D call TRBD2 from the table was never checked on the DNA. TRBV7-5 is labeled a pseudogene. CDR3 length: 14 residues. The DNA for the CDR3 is TGTGCCAGTGCACTAGCGGGGGGGGCAGATACGCAGTATTTT. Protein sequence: CASALAGGADTQYF.

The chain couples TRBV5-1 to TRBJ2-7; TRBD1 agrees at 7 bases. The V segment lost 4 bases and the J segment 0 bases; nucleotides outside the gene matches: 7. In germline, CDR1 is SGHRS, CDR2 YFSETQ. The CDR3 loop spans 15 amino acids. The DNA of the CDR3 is TGCGCCAGCAGCCAAGTTAGGGACAGCTCCTACGAGCAGTACTTC. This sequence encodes CASSQVRDSSYEQYF.

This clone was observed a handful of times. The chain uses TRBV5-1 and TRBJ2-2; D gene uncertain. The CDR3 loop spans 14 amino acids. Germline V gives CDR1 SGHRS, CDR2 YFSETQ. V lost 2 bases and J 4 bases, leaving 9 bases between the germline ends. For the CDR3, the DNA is TGCGCCAGCAGCTTTAGGCCCAGCACCGGGGAGCTGTTTTTT. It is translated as CASSFRPSTGELFF.

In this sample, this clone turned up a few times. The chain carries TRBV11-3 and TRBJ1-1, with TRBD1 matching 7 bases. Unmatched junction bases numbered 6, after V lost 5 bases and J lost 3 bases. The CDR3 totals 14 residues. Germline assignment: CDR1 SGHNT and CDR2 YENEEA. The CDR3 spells CASSPRGRDTEAFF. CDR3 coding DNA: TGTGCCAGCAGCCCGAGGGGGCGCGACACTGAAGCTTTCTTT.

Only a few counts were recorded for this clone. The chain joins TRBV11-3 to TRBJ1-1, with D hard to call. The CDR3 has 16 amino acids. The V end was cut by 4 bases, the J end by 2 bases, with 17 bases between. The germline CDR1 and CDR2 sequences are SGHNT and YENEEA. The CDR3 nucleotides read TGTGCCAGCAGCTCATTAACCCCTCTCAGAAACACTGAAGCTTTCTTT. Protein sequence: CASSSLTPLRNTEAFF. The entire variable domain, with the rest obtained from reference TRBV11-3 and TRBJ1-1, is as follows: EAGVVQSPRYKIIEKKQPVAFWCNPISGHNTLYWYLQNLGQGPELLIRYENEEAVDDSQLPKDRFSAERLKGVDSTLKIQPAELGDSAVYLCASSSLTPLRNTEAFFGQGTRLTVV.

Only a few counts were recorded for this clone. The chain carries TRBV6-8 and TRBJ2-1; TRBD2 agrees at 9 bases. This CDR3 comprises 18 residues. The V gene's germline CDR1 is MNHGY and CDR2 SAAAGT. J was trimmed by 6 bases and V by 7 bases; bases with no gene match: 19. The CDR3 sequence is CASTYHRPSREGGNEQFF. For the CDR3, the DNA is TGTGCCAGCACCTACCACCGCCCCTCGCGGGAGGGCGGCAATGAGCAGTTCTTC.

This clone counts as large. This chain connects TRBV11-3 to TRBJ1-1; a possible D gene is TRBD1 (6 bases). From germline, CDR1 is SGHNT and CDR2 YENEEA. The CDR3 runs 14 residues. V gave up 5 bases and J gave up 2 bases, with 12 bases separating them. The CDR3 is CASSPRTENTEAFF. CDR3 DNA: TGTGCCAGCAGCCCTCGGACAGAAAACACTGAAGCTTTCTTT.

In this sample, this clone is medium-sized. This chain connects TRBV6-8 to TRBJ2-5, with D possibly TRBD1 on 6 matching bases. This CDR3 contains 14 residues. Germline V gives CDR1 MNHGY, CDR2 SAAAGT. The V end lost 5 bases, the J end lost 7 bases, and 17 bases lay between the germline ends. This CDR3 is CASSATGSPGTQYF. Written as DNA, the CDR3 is TGTGCCAGCAGTGCCACAGGGTCCCCGGGGACCCAGTACTTC.

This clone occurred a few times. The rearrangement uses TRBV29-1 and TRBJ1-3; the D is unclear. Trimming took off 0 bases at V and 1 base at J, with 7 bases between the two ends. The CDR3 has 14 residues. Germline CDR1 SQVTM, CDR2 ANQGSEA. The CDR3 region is CSVEDGRSGNTIYF. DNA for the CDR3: TGCAGCGTTGAAGATGGGCGATCTGGAAACACCATATATTTT.

In DNA, the CDR3 is TGTGCCAGCAGCCAAACTAGCTACAATGAGCAGTTCTTC. It encodes CASSQTSYNEQFF. The J gene is TRBJ2-1, the V gene TRBV5-4; maybe TRBD2 (5 bases). This CDR3 region has 13 residues. V was clipped by 4 bases and J by 3 bases, with 8 bases between them. CDR1 is SGHNT and CDR2 is YYREEE in the germline V gene (reference sequence).

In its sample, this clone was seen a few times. CDR3 coding DNA: TGTGCCAGCAGCTTAGTCCCAGGTGGAAGAGGGTCACCCCTCCACTTT. Translation: CASSLVPGGRGSPLHF. The chain links TRBV11-3 to TRBJ1-6; no clear D. Germline CDR1 is SGHNT and CDR2 is YENEEA. The CDR3 sequence is 16 residues long. V dropped 1 base and J dropped 10 bases, with 17 bases sitting between them. Based on the CDR3 plus reference TRBV11-3 and TRBJ1-6, the full variable domain is EAGVVQSPRYKIIEKKQPVAFWCNPISGHNTLYWYLQNLGQGPELLIRYENEEAVDDSQLPKDRFSAERLKGVDSTLKIQPAELGDSAVYLCASSLVPGGRGSPLHFGNGTRLTVT.

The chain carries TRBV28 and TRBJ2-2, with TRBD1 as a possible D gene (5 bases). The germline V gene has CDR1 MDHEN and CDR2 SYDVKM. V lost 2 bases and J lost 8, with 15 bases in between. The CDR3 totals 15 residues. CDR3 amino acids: CASSLGLGPPGELFF. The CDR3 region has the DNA TGTGCCAGCAGTTTAGGGCTGGGGCCGCCTGGGGAGCTGTTTTTT.

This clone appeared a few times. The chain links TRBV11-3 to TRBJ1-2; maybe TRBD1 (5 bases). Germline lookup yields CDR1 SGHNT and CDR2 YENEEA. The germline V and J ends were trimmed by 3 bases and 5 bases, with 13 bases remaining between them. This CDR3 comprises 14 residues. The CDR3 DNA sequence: TGTGCCAGCAGCTTGGGGGTCCTTCAGTATGGCTACACCTTC. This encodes CASSLGVLQYGYTF.

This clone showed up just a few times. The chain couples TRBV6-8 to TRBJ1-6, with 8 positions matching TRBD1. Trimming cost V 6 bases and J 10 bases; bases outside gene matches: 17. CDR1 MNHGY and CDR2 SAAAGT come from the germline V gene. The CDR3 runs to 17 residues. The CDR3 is CASSSLSPDREASPLHF. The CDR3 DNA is TGTGCCAGCAGCTCCCTTTCACCGGACAGGGAAGCGTCACCCCTCCACTTT.

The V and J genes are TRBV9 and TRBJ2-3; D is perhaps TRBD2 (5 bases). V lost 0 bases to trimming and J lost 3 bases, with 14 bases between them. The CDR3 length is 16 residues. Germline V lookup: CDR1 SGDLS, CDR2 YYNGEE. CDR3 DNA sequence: TGTGCCAGCAGCGTAGGGAGGTTAATACCGACAGATACGCAGTATTTT. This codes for CASSVGRLIPTDTQYF.

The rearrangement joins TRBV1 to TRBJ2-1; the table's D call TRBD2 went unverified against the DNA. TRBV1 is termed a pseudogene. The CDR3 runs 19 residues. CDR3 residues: CASSQDALAGGSSYNEQFF. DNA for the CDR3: TGCGCCAGCAGCCAGGATGCTCTAGCGGGAGGTTCCTCCTACAATGAGCAGTTCTTC.

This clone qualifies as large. CDR3 DNA sequence: TGTGCCAGTAGTAGGGGAGCCGTCGAGGGCGGAAACACCATATATTTT. This sequence encodes CASSRGAVEGGNTIYF. This chain connects TRBV19 to TRBJ1-3; no clear D gene. CDR3 length equals 16 residues. Germline CDR1 is LNHDA and CDR2 is SQIVND (reference sequence). The V gene lost 4 bases and the J gene lost 4 bases, with 17 bases spanning the gap.